This T cell receptor beta chain comes out of a study of identical twins (dated by TCRdb to 2016 to 2018). Describing the broader study: To test whether fetal clonotypes persist, this study deep-sequenced TCR alpha and beta repertoires from monozygotic twins, from unrelated adults of various ages, and from cord blood. To rule out contamination, the twin experiments were replicated at different times with different library preparation protocols.

The V and J ends are trimmed by 7 bases and 6 bases, leaving 9 bases between them. The CDR3 measures 10 amino acids from cysteine to phenylalanine. The entry retains the CDR3 DNA only, 30 bases that are in frame from base 1. As encoded in the germline V gene, CDR1 is SQVTM while CDR2 is ANQGSEA. General findings and caveats noted by the study authors: Excess twin sharing in beta out-of-frame sequences was weaker because fewer shared sequences lowered the signal-to-noise ratio. Out-of-frame TCR alpha sequences shared between twins showed an excess of low generation-probability sequences compared with coincidental sharing between unrelated individuals. Invariant T cells such as MAIT and iNKT could partly confound zero-insertion analyses, although diverse VJ usage argued against such confounding for most clonotypes. Fewer insertions were carried by abundant cord blood beta clonotypes, a similar but weaker trend appeared in young adult naive repertoires, and no such trend appeared in memory repertoires. Because the same donors could not be followed over many years, the conclusions relied on cross-sectional statistical analysis. In monozygotic twins, recombination models systematically underestimated out-of-frame TCR alpha sharing, but the models matched the sharing seen between unrelated individuals.

Turning to this clonotype: Its antigen remains undetermined. Per-base quality was not reported, and no clone a single base away is much larger than it.

Libraries were constructed by 5' RACE. The sequencer was an Illumina HiSeq 2000. Template switching added a universal primer binding site, and the final cDNA carried a unique molecular identifier that allowed TCR cDNA molecules to be counted accurately. Specific primers in the conserved constant-segment region were used to synthesize first-strand cDNA for TCR alpha and beta chains. To control for contamination, each cDNA library was double barcoded with a SMART-Mk sample barcode plus Illumina barcodes. Two successive PCR steps introduced TruSeq adapter sequences along with Illumina sample barcodes. The Illumina HiSeq platform was used with custom primers to sequence TCR alpha and beta cDNA libraries. Per the original workflow: Raw reads were processed with MiGEC to extract unique molecular identifiers, and MiXCR was used to determine CDR3 positions. Recombination models were inferred per individual with the repgenHMM and IGoR tools using an EM algorithm. The tcR package in R was used for shared clonotype analysis, with sharing normalized by the product of cloneset sizes. Out-of-frame nonproductive sequences were analyzed to study raw recombination free of thymic and clonal selection effects. TCRdb trimmed public reads at Q25 via fastp, called clones via MiXCR and kept in-frame beta chains. Entries are consolidated by CDR3 protein sequence, retaining the most common genes and DNA. TCRdb's processing, not the authors', yielded these V and J calls. Counted in this sample were roughly 720,000 distinct CDR3 sequences; roughly 18% of them appeared once. Around 14% of the sample comes from the top ten.

All donors were healthy Caucasians. Three pairs of female monozygotic twins, all aged roughly 18 to 30 years, made up the twin cohort. Peripheral blood mononuclear cells were the source from which RNA for the TCR libraries was isolated. This same sample was also taken into another study, of T cells expressing NK-cell markers. As the second study states: Three sorted T-cell subsets (CD3+CD56+NKG2C+, CD3+CD56+NKG2C- and CD3+CD56-NKG2C+) from fewer than 10 donors had their TCR beta-chain repertoires profiled. Among the eight sequenced donors, only one was HCMV-seronegative, while the other seven were HCMV-seropositive. To restrict sorting to alphabetaTCR-expressing T cells, an anti-gammadeltaTCR antibody was added in several experiments. For six donors, the dominant CD3+CD56+NKG2C+ clonotypes were among the top 10 CD8+ clonotypes and accounted for roughly 1.0-7.5% of CD8+ T cells. Those dominant clonotypes were again the most abundant among CD3+CD56-NKG2C+ cells in a few donors, at about 25-60.1%. It remained unclear whether the expanded NKG2C-expressing T cell clones were specific for HCMV antigens. The eight sequenced donors were randomly selected healthy volunteers, three men and five women. HCMV serostatus was determined by detecting HCMV-specific IgG in serum with a commercial ELISA kit. For over 5 donors, bulk peripheral blood T-cell repertoires were also sequenced from unsorted PBMC. MIGEC handled demultiplexing of the reads and grouping by UMI, while MiTCR was used to assemble and quantify clonotypes. To exclude erroneous sequences, only TCR cDNA sequences supported by at least two reads were retained. Downstream repertoire analysis used the tcR package, and clonotypes were matched across fractions by CDR3 nucleotide sequence plus V segment. Antigen specificity was annotated against VDJdb with VDJmatch, allowing one amino acid substitution in CDR3.

The chain is made from TRBV29-1 and TRBJ1-1; the D gene assignment is ambiguous. Material for sequencing was PBMCs. This TCR was recovered from a woman aged 18 to 35 in good health. The bases read TGCAGCGCCGAAGGGTCTGAAGCTTTCTTT. This codes for CSAEGSEAFF. With all but the CDR3 taken from the reference TRBV29-1 and TRBJ1-1 genes, the full variable domain is: SAVISQKPSRDICQRGTSLTIQCQVDSQVTMMFWYRQQPGQSLTLIATANQGSEATYESGFVIDKFPISRPNLTFSTLTVSNMSPEDSSIYLCSAEGSEAFFGQGTRLTVV.